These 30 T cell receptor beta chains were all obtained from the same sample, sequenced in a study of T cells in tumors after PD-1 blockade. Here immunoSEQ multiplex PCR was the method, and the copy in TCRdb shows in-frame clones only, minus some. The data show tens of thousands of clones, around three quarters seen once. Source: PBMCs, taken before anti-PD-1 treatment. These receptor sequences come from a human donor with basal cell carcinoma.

The CDR3 DNA follows: TGTGCCAGCACCCAGGTCGGGACAGGGGAATACGAGCAGTACTTC. This codes for CASTQVGTGEYEQYF. The J gene is TRBJ2-7, the V gene TRBV6-5, with 10 bases that match TRBD1. Germline V gives CDR1 MNHEY, CDR2 SVGAGI. The ends lost 7 bases at V and 4 bases at J; junction bases unmatched: 10. The CDR3 is made up of 15 amino acids.

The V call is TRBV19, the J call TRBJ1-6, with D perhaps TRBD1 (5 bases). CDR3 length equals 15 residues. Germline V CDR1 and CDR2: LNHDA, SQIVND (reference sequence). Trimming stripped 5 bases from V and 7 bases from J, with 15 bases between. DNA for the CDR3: TGTGCCAGTAGTCCGACCCCAGGGAAGAATTCACCCCTCCACTTT. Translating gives CASSPTPGKNSPLHF. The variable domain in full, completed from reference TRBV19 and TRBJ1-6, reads DGGITQSPKYLFRKEGQNVTLSCEQNLNHDAMYWYRQDPGQGLRLIYYSQIVNDFQKGDIAEGYSVSREKKESFPLTVTSAQKNPTAFYLCASSPTPGKNSPLHFGNGTRLTVT.

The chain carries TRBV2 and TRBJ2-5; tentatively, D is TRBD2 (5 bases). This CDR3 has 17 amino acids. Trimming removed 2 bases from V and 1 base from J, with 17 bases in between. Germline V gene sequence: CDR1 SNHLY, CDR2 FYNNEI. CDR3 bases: TGTGCCAGCAGTGAATCGGGGATGTGGAGGACCCAAGAGACCCAGTACTTC. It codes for CASSESGMWRTQETQYF.

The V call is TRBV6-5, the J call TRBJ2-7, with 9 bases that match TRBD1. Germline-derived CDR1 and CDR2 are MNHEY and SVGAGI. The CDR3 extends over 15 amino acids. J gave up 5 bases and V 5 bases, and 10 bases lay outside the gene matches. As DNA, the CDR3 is TGTGCCAGCAGTATTCCCGGGACAGGGCCCAACGAGCAGTACTTC. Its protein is CASSIPGTGPNEQYF.

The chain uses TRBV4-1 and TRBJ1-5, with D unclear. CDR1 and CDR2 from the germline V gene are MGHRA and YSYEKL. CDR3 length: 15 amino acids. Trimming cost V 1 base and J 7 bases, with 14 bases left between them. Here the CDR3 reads CASSQVVGLGQPQHF. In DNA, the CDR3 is TGCGCCAGCAGCCAAGTGGTAGGGTTGGGACAGCCCCAGCATTTT.

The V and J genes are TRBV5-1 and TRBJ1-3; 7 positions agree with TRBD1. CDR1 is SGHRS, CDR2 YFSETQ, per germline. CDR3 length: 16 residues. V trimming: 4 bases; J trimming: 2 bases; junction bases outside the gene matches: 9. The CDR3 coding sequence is TGCGCCAGCAGCCTACAAGTGACAGGGACTGGAAACACCATATATTTT. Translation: CASSLQVTGTGNTIYF.

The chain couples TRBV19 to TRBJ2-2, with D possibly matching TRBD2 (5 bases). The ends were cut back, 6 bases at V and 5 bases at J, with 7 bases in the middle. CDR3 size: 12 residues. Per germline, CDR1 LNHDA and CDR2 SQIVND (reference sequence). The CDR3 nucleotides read TGTGCCAGTAGCCGGGGAACCGGGGAGCTGTTTTTT. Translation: CASSRGTGELFF. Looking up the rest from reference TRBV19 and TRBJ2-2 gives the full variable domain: DGGITQSPKYLFRKEGQNVTLSCEQNLNHDAMYWYRQDPGQGLRLIYYSQIVNDFQKGDIAEGYSVSREKKESFPLTVTSAQKNPTAFYLCASSRGTGELFFGEGSRLTVL.

The DNA of the CDR3 is TGTGCCACCAGCAGAGCCCCGACACAGGGCAACTATGGCTACACCTTC. Encoded protein: CATSRAPTQGNYGYTF. This chain joins TRBV15 and TRBJ1-2; weak D call: TRBD1 (6 bases). This CDR3 region has 16 residues. V was clipped by 1 base and J by 2 bases, with 14 bases between them. Germline V gene data show CDR1 as LNHNV and CDR2 as YYDKDF (reference sequence).

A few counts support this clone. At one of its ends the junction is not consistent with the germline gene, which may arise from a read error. The CDR3 reads CASSWGQGAADIQPQHF. In DNA form, the CDR3 reads TGTGCTAGCAGCTGGGGACAGGGGGCGGCTGACATTCAGCCCCAGCATTTT. V and J are TRBV7-7 and TRBJ1-5, with TRBD1 matching 12 bases. The CDR3 contains 17 residues. CDR1 is SSHAT and CDR2 is FNYEAQ in the germline V gene (reference sequence). The full variable domain, with the rest looked up from reference TRBV7-7 and TRBJ1-5, is GAGVSQSPRYKVTKRGQDVTLRCDPISSHATLYWYQQALGQGPEFLTYFNYEAQPDKSGLPSDRFSAERPEGSISTLTIQRTEQRDSAMYRCASSWGQGAADIQPQHFGDGTRLSIL.

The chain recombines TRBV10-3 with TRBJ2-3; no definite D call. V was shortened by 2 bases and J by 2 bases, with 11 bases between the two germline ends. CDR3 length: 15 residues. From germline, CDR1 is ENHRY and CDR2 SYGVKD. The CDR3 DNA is TGTGCCATCAGTGAGACCAGACCCGACACAGATACGCAGTATTTT. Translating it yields CAISETRPDTDTQYF.

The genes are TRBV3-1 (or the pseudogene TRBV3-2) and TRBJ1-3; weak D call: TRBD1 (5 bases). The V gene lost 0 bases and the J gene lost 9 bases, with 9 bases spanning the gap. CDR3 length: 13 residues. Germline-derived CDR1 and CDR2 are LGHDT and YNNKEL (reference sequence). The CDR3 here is CASSQDGTGTIYF. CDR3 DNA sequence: TGTGCCAGCAGCCAAGACGGGACCGGCACCATATATTTT.

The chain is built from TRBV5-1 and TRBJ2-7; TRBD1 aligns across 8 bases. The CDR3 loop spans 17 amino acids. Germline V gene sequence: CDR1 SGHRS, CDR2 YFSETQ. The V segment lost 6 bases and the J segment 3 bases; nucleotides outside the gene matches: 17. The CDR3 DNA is TGCGCCAGCACAAAACAGGGGGTCGGCCGGTCGGACTACGAGCAGTACTTC. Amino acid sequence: CASTKQGVGRSDYEQYF.

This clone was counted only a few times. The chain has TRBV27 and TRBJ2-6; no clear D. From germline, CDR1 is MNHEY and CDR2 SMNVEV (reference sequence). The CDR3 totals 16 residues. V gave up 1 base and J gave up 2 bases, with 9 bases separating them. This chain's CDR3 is CASSLFGFAGANVLTF. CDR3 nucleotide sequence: TGTGCCAGCAGTTTATTTGGGTTCGCTGGGGCCAACGTCCTGACTTTC.

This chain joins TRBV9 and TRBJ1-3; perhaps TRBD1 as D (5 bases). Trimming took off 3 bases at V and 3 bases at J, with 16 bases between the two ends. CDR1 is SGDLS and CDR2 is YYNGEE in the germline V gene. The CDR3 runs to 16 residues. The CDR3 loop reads CASSDPRDGSGNTIYF. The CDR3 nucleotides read TGTGCCAGCAGCGACCCCAGGGATGGTAGTGGAAACACCATATATTTT.

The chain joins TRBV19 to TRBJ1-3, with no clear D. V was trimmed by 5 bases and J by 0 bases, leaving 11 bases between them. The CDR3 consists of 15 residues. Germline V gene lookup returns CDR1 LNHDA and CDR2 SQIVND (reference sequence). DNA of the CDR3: TGTGCCAGTAGTCAAGATCTTTACTCTGGAAACACCATATATTTT. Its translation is CASSQDLYSGNTIYF.

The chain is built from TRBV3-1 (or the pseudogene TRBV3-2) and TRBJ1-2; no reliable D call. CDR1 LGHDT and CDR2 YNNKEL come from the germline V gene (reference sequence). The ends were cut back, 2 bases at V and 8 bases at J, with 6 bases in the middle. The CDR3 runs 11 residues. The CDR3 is CASSQFFGYTF. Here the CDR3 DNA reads TGTGCCAGCAGCCAATTTTTCGGCTACACCTTC.

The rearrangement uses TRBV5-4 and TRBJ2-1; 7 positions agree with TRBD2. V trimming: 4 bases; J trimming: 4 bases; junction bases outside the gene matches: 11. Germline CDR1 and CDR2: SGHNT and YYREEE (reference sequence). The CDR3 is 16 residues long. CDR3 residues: CASSPGGSVEYNEQFF. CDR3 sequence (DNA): TGTGCCAGCAGCCCGGGAGGTAGTGTCGAATACAATGAGCAGTTCTTC.

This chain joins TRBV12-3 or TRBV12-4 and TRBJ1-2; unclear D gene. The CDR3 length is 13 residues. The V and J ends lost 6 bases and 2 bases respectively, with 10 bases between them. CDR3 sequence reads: CASRLSGNYGYTF. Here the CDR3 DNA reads TGTGCCAGCAGACTCTCGGGGAACTATGGCTACACCTTC.

In DNA, the CDR3 is TGTGCCAGCAGCCCCGGTGGCTATTCACCCCTCCACTTT. The encoded protein is CASSPGGYSPLHF. V and J are TRBV9 and TRBJ1-6; no clear D gene. This CDR3 region has 13 residues. Germline CDR1 SGDLS, CDR2 YYNGEE. The V end lost 4 bases, the J end lost 8 bases, and 10 bases lay between the germline ends.

In DNA form, the CDR3 reads TGTGCCACCAGCAGAGGGCCTCTTCTCGAGCAGTACTTC. Translated: CATSRGPLLEQYF. The gene calls are TRBV15 and TRBJ2-7; D gene ambiguous. V shed 1 base and J shed 6 bases, with 10 bases lying between them. Germline V lookup: CDR1 LNHNV, CDR2 YYDKDF (reference sequence). The CDR3 is made up of 13 amino acids.

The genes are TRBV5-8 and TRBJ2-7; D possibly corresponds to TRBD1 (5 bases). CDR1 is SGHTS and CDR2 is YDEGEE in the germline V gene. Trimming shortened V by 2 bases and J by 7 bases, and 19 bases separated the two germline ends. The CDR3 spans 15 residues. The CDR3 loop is CASSFRGQSSEEQYF. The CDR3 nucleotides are TGTGCCAGCAGCTTTCGCGGACAATCCTCTGAAGAGCAGTACTTC. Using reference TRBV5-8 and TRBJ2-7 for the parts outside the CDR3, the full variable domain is EAGVTQSPTHLIKTRGQQATLRCSPISGHTSVYWYQQALGLGLQFLLWYDEGEERNRGNFPPRFSGRQFPNYSSELNVNALELEDSALYLCASSFRGQSSEEQYFGPGTRLTVT.

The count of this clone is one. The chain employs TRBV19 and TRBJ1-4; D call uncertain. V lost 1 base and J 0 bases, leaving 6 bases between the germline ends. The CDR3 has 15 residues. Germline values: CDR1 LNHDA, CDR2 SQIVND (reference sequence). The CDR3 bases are TGTGCCAGTAGTATAGGCAGAGCAACTAATGAAAAACTGTTTTTT. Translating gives CASSIGRATNEKLFF.

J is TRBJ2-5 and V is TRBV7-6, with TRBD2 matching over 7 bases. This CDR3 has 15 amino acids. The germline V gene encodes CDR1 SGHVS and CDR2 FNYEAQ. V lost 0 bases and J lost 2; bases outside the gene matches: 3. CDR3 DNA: TGTGCCAGCAGCTTAGCGCGGGGGAGACAAGAGACCCAGTACTTC. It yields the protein CASSLARGRQETQYF.

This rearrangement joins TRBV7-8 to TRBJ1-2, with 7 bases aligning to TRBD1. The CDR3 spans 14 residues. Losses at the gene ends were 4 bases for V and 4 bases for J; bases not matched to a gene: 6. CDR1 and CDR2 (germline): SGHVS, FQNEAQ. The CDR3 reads CASSWRGDSYGYTF. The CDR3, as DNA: TGTGCCAGCAGCTGGAGAGGGGACAGCTATGGCTACACCTTC.

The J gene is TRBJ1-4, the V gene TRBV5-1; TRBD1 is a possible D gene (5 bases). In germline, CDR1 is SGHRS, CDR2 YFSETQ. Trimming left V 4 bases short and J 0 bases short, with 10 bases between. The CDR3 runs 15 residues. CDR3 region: CASSGDGATNEKLFF. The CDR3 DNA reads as TGCGCCAGCAGCGGGGACGGTGCAACTAATGAAAAACTGTTTTTT.

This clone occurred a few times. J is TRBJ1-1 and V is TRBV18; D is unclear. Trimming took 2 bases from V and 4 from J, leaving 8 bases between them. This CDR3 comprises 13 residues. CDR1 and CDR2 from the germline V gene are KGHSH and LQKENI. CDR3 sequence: CASSPYGFTEAFF. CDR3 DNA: TGTGCCAGCTCACCATACGGTTTCACTGAAGCTTTCTTT.

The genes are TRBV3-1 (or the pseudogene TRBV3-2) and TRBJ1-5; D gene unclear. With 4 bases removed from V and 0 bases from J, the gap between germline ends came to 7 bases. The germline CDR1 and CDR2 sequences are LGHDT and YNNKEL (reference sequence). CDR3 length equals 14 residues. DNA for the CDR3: TGTGCCAGCAGCCTGCTCCATAGCAATCAGCCCCAGCATTTT. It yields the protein CASSLLHSNQPQHF.

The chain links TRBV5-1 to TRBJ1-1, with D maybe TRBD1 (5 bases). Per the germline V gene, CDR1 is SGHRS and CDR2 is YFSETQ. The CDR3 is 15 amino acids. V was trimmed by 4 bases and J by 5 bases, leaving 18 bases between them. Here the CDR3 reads CASSPTAGGGTEAFF. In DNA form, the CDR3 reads TGCGCCAGCAGCCCCACGGCGGGGGGAGGAACTGAAGCTTTCTTT.

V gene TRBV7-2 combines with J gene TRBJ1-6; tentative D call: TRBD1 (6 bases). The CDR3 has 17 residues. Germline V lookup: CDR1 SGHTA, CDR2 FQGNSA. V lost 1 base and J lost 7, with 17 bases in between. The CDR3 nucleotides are TGTGCCAGCAGCTTAGTTGGGGGGCTTGGTGAGAATTCACCCCTCCACTTT. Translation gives CASSLVGGLGENSPLHF.

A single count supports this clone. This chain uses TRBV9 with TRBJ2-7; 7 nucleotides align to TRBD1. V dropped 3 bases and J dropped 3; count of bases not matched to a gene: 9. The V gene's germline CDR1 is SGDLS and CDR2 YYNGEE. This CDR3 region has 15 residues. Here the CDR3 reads CASSAHRGPHYEQYF. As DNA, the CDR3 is TGTGCCAGCAGCGCCCACAGGGGACCTCACTACGAGCAGTACTTC.